This TCR beta chain was identified during a study of T and B cells in COVID-19 patients (dated by TCRdb to the early 2020s). Regarding the study in general: Using TRB and IGH repertoire sequencing of peripheral blood, the study characterized adaptive immunity in COVID-19 patients who had active infection or had recovered. A recovered cohort included more than 15 patients who provided 20 to 25 samples, and most of these patients had mild to moderate COVID-19 treated on an outpatient basis. Median age was about 32 years in the recovered cohort versus 67 years in the active-infection cohort. Critical illness requiring mechanical ventilation or ECMO was present in most of the roughly 20 patients in the active-infection cohort. Comorbidities linked to unfavorable COVID-19 outcome were present in about 90% of the roughly 20 patients in the active-infection cohort. The TCR and BCR sequence repository comprised 37 patients and 60 to 85 time points, with over 8 million TCR sequences analysed. Two patients were included in both the recovered and active cohorts because samples were available from active disease and after recovery. For the repertoire analyses, the comparison was an age-matched reference group of under 50 healthy donors who were negative for COVID-19 antibodies. As many as 9 follow-up blood samples were taken per patient, and some of the samples covered different disease stages within the same individual. The investigation overall reported the following: The reported TCR clusters were said to need prospective validation before any clinical use. The cohort was considered too small for HLA contributions to COVID-19 susceptibility or severity to be assessed. Specific T cell subsets (CD4+/Treg/CD8+) and sorted SARS-CoV-2-responsive or tetramer+ T cells had not yet been sequenced, and these experiments were ongoing. Strongly skewed TRBV/TRBJ gene usage was reported in patients with COVID-19. Few blood samples were available from mildly ill patients while symptoms were present, and early samples from severe cases were likewise scarce. During active COVID-19 the TRB repertoires were highly clonal, but at recovery diversity and richness rose above the levels seen in healthy donors. The recovered cohort had about 2,300 exclusive TCR clusters, including 25 to 35 low-pGen clusters.

The sample was run on an Illumina MiSeq. TRB rearrangements were amplified by multiplex PCR with BIOMED2 TRB-A/B primer pools. Illumina-compatible adapters and 7-nucleotide sample barcodes were attached to the amplicons through two consecutive PCRs. All library PCRs used Phusion HS II polymerase. Amplicons were purified from gel with the NucleoSpin Gel and PCR Clean-up kit, quantified on Qubit, and pooled at 4 nM. Amplicon pool quality was checked on an Agilent 2100 Bioanalyzer before Illumina next-generation sequencing. In the source study's methods: MiXCR 3.0.8 with the default MiXCR reference library was used to annotate TRB rearrangements. Sequences with fewer than 2 reads and non-productive reads were filtered out, and every unique CDR3 nucleotide sequence was treated as a single clone. Clonality, diversity, richness and V-J gene usage were computed in R 3.5.1. GLIPH2 was used for TCR clustering by CDR3 similarity, and generation probabilities were calculated by OLGA. Only GLIPH2 clusters with at least four unique TCR clonotypes present in at least three individuals were retained. TCRdb reworked the public reads: Q25 trimming with fastp, MiXCR clone assembly, productive beta chains retained. Every CDR3 protein is listed once, alongside the most common genes and DNA of its rows. The V and J calls follow TCRdb's processing rather than the paper's. This sample has about 23,000 distinct CDR3 sequences in its table, and just under 30% of those were observed once. The top ten clonotypes cover approximately 3% of the sample.

On this clonotype: Its antigen is still unknown. Base qualities are not recorded, but no much larger clone differs from it by a single base.

The V end loses 2 bases and the J end loses 3 bases, and a stretch of 7 bases separates them. The CDR3 measures 13 amino acids from cysteine to phenylalanine. Kept here is only the CDR3 DNA, which spans 39 bases and is read in frame from base 1. The germline V gene (reference sequence) supplies CDR1 SEHNR and CDR2 FQNEAQ. TRB repertoires were amplified from 250-500 ng of genomic DNA extracted from blood. Sequenced material: blood. The TCR sequence derives from a human donor who had recovered from COVID-19. Recombination joined TRBV7-9 with TRBJ1-1, with a tentative D gene TRBD1 over 5 matching bases. Here is the DNA: TGTGCCAGCAGCTTATTGGGGGACACTGAAGCTTTCTTT. It codes for CASSLLGDTEAFF.